The sequence of this T cell receptor (beta chain) was determined in a study of blood T cell repertoires in COVID-19. Study at large: There were acute and convalescent COVID-19 samples, and they came from the United States, Italy and Spain. Nucleic acid was either cDNA or gDNA, and it came from T cells, B-cell-depleted T cells, or PBMCs.

CDR1 is MNHEY, CDR2 SVGEGT, per germline. The CDR3 has 16 amino acids. Trimming at V came to 5 bases and at J to 0 bases, leaving 8 bases not matched to a gene. Original processing methods: Nucleated cell counts were estimated from reference gene primer amplification. Generated by immunoSEQ multiplex PCR, the TCRdb table keeps only in-frame clones and is missing some. The V and J calls and clone size come from that table; D and trimming were worked out from the DNA. The table records around 130,000 clones, just under 80% of them present only once. This receptor was obtained from a man in his 60s with active or convalescent COVID-19. The chain is built from TRBV6-2 or TRBV6-3 and TRBJ2-3; 7 positions agree with TRBD1. Material: peripheral blood. The CDR3 here is CASSQNPDRSTDTQYF. The CDR3 DNA reads as TGTGCCAGCAGTCAAAACCCGGACAGGAGCACAGATACGCAGTATTTT.